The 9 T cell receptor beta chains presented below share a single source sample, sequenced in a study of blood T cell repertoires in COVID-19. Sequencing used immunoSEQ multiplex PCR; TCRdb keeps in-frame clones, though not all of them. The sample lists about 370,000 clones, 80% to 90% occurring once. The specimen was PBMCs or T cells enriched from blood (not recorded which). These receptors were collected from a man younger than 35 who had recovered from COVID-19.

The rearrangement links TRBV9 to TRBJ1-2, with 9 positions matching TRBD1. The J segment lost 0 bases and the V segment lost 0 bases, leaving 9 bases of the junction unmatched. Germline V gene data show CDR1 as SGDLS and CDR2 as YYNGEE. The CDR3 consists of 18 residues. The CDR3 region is CASSVAAGQGLANYGYTF. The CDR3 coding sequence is TGTGCCAGCAGCGTAGCGGCGGGACAGGGCTTAGCTAACTATGGCTACACCTTC.

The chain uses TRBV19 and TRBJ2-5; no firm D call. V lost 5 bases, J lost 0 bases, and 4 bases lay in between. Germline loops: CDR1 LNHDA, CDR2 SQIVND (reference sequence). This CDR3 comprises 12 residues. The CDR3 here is CASSLNQETQYF. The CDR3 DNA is TGTGCCAGTAGTCTTAACCAAGAGACCCAGTACTTC. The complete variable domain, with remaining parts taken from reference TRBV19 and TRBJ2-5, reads DGGITQSPKYLFRKEGQNVTLSCEQNLNHDAMYWYRQDPGQGLRLIYYSQIVNDFQKGDIAEGYSVSREKKESFPLTVTSAQKNPTAFYLCASSLNQETQYFGPGTRLLVL.

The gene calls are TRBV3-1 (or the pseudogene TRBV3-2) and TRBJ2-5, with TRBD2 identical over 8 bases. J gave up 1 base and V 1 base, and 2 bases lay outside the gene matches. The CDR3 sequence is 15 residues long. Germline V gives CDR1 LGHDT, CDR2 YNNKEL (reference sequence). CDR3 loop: CASSQGREAQETQYF. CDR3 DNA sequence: TGTGCCAGCAGCCAAGGGCGGGAGGCCCAAGAGACCCAGTACTTC.

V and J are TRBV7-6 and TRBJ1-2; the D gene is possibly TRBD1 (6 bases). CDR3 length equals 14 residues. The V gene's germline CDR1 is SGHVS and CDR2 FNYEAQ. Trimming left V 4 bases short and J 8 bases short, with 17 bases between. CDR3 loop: CASSSFGTTGGYTF. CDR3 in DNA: TGTGCCAGCAGCTCTTTCGGGACAACCGGCGGCTACACCTTC.

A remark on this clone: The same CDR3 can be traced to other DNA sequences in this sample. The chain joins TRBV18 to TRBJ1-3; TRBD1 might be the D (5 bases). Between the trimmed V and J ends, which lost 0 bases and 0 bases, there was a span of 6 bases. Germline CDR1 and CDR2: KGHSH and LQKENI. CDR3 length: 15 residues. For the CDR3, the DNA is TGTGCCAGCTCACCACCGGGGCGCTCTGGAAACACCATATATTTT. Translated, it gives CASSPPGRSGNTIYF.

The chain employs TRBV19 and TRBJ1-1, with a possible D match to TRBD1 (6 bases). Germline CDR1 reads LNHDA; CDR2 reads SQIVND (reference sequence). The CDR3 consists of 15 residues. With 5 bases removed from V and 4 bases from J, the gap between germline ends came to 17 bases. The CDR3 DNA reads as TGTGCCAGTAGTTCTACAGGGAGGGGGGGCACTGAAGCTTTCTTT. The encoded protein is CASSSTGRGGTEAFF. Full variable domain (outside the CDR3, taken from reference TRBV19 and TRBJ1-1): DGGITQSPKYLFRKEGQNVTLSCEQNLNHDAMYWYRQDPGQGLRLIYYSQIVNDFQKGDIAEGYSVSREKKESFPLTVTSAQKNPTAFYLCASSSTGRGGTEAFFGQGTRLTVV.

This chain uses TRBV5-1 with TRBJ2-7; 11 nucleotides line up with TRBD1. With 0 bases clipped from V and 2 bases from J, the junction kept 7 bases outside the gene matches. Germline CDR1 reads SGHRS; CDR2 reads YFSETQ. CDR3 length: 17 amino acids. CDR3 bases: TGCGCCAGCAGCTTGGACGTCATGGGACAGGGGGCCTACGAGCAGTACTTC. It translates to CASSLDVMGQGAYEQYF.

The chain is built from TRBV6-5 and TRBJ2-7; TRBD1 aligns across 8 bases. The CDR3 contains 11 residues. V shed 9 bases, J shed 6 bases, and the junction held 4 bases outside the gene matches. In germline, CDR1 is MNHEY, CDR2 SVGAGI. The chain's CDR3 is CASHRGIEQYF. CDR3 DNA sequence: TGTGCCAGTCACAGGGGGATCGAGCAGTACTTC.

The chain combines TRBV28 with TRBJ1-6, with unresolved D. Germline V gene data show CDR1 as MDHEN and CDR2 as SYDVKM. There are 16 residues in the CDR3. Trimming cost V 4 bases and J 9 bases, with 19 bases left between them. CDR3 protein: CASSSPSGSLTSPLHF. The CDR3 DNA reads TGTGCCAGCAGTTCCCCCTCCGGGTCTCTGACTTCACCCCTCCACTTT.